The TCR beta chain under discussion was sequenced for a study of T-cell reconstitution after alpha-beta-depleted transplantation in children. This sample's TCRbeta library carried unique molecular identifier barcodes. One entry per CDR3 protein results from TCRdb running MiXCR on the PCR reads. This table holds hundreds of thousands of distinct CDR3 sequences, about 10% found once. Germline loops: CDR1 SGHDT, CDR2 YYEEEE. The length of the CDR3 is 14 residues. Trimming at V came to 2 bases and at J to 9 bases, leaving 10 bases not matched to a gene. In this sample, this clonotype turned up many times.

The rearrangement uses TRBV5-6 and TRBJ2-7, with 8 bases lining up with TRBD1. The receptor's source is a human donor who donated a stem cell graft to a child with SCID. The specimen comprised PBMCs from the stem cell graft donor, sampled from the stem cell graft. The CDR3 loop is CASSFPGQGNPQYF. CDR3 sequence (DNA): TGTGCCAGCAGCTTTCCCGGACAGGGCAATCCGCAGTACTTC. Full variable domain (remainder filled in from reference TRBV5-6 and TRBJ2-7): DAGVTQSPTHLIKTRGQQVTLRCSPKSGHDTVSWYQQALGQGPQFIFQYYEEEERQRGNFPDRFSGHQFPNYSSELNVNALLLGDSALYLCASSFPGQGNPQYFGPGTRLTVT.